The clone carrying this TCR beta chain was observed many times. Its antigen is not identified. The sample belongs to a study of early T cells in non-severe SARS-CoV-2 infection. Researchers attached unique molecular identifiers to individual cDNA molecules. TCRdb reprocessed the 5' RACE reads via MiXCR and lists one record per CDR3 protein. The repertoire consists of about 33,000 distinct CDR3 sequences, with 5% occurring once and the leading ten covering 13% to 15%. Study-wide results and limits: The matching step, a VDJdb search, favored anti-spike CD8 responses and missed private and CD4 specificities.

V was cut by 1 base and J by 6 bases, with 25 bases left in between. Germline V CDR1 and CDR2: SGHRS, YFSETQ. The CDR3 sequence is 18 residues long. The source of this sequence is an adult who was a healthcare worker with PCR-confirmed SARS-CoV-2 infection or an uninfected control (not recorded which). This chain links TRBV5-1 with TRBJ1-1; TRBD1 is a possible D gene (5 bases). Material: whole blood. CDR3 nucleotide sequence: TGCGCCAGCAGCTTGCTAGCCCAGGACACGATATCCGGAGCTGAAGCTTTCTTT. Protein product: CASSLLAQDTISGAEAFF.